The 15 T cell receptor beta chains reported below all come from one sample, sequenced in a study of CD8 T cells in Susac syndrome. RNA, at 0.5 to 1 ug, was reverse transcribed with random hexamers. Via MiXCR, TCRdb re-called the immunoSEQ multiplex PCR reads, giving one row per CDR3 protein. The profile shows 200,000 or so distinct CDR3 sequences, approximately 95% of them singletons. The sample was CD8+ T cells from PBMCs. The receptors shown here come from a human donor with Susac syndrome.

This clonotype was detected once. The genes are TRBV30 and TRBJ2-2; TRBD1 aligns across 9 bases. V lost 5 bases and J lost 6; bases outside the gene matches: 10. Germline assignment: CDR1 GTSNPN and CDR2 SVGIG (reference sequence). The CDR3 runs 15 residues. CDR3 DNA: TGTGCCTGGCTGGAACAGGGGGCTAGTGCCGGGGAGCTGTTTTTT. It encodes CAWLEQGASAGELFF.

The chain carries TRBV5-6 and TRBJ1-5; perhaps TRBD1 as D (5 bases). With 4 bases removed from V and 4 bases from J, the gap between germline ends came to 9 bases. The CDR3 is made up of 13 amino acids. Looked up from germline, CDR1 is SGHDT and CDR2 is YYEEEE. CDR3 sequence: CASSRGTNQPQHF. CDR3 nucleotides: TGTGCCAGCAGCCGGGGCACGAATCAGCCCCAGCATTTT.

The V and J genes are TRBV20-1 and TRBJ2-7; D gene unclear. With 0 bases removed from V and 1 base from J, the gap between germline ends came to 10 bases. The CDR3 covers 14 residues. Per the germline V gene, CDR1 is DFQATT and CDR2 is SNEGSKA (reference sequence). The CDR3 bases are TGCAGTGCTAGAGACCCCCTGAGGTCCTACGAGCAGTACTTC. This gives the protein CSARDPLRSYEQYF.

V usage is TRBV24-1 and J usage is TRBJ2-3; 8 bases map to TRBD1. The V gene end was trimmed by 3 bases and the J gene end by 2 bases; junction bases not matched to a gene: 6. Germline assignment: CDR1 KGHDR and CDR2 SFDVKD. CDR3 length: 16 amino acids. CDR3: CATSDPGTGSTDTQYF. The DNA of the CDR3 is TGTGCCACCAGTGATCCCGGGACAGGTTCCACAGATACGCAGTATTTT.

The rearrangement uses TRBV5-4 and TRBJ1-6; no firm D call. Germline CDR1 reads SGHNT; CDR2 reads YYREEE (reference sequence). CDR3 size: 16 residues. Trimming stripped 5 bases from V and 1 base from J, with 13 bases between. As DNA, the CDR3 is TGTGCCAGCAGTTATGGAGGAGGGTCCTATAATTCACCCCTCCACTTT. It encodes CASSYGGGSYNSPLHF.

The V and J genes are TRBV28 and TRBJ1-1; D possibly corresponds to TRBD1 (5 bases). This CDR3 has 13 residues. Trimming pared 6 bases from V and 5 bases from J, leaving 13 bases between. Looked up from germline, CDR1 is MDHEN and CDR2 is SYDVKM. The CDR3 is CASSKGLGTEAFF. The CDR3 DNA follows: TGTGCCAGCAGCAAGGGGCTGGGGACTGAAGCTTTCTTT.

The chain couples TRBV29-1 to TRBJ2-7, with a possible D match to TRBD2 (5 bases). Trimming left V 0 bases short and J 1 base short, with 16 bases between. This CDR3 is 16 amino acids long. From germline, CDR1 is SQVTM and CDR2 ANQGSEA. CDR3 loop: CSVEDFPDGKSYEQYF. The CDR3, as DNA: TGCAGCGTTGAAGATTTCCCGGACGGGAAATCCTACGAGCAGTACTTC.

The CDR3 protein is CASSLIAGGTDTQYF. CDR3 in DNA: TGTGCCAGCAGTTTAATAGCGGGGGGCACAGATACGCAGTATTTT. The chain has TRBV27 and TRBJ2-3; 9 positions agree with TRBD2. Losses at the gene ends were 2 bases for V and 1 base for J; bases not matched to a gene: 1. The germline gives CDR1 MNHEY, CDR2 SMNVEV (reference sequence). The CDR3 is made up of 15 amino acids.

The rearrangement links TRBV9 to TRBJ2-1; 9 bases map to TRBD2. The junction had 5 bases not matched to a gene; V was cut back by 0 bases and J by 1 base. Germline V CDR1 and CDR2: SGDLS, YYNGEE. The CDR3 has 17 residues. The CDR3 DNA sequence: TGTGCCAGCAGCGTAGCTATCAGCGGGAGGTCCTACAATGAGCAGTTCTTC. Its translation: CASSVAISGRSYNEQFF.

V gene TRBV9 combines with J gene TRBJ2-1, with 12 bases lining up with TRBD2. The CDR3 spans 20 residues. The germline CDR1 and CDR2 sequences are SGDLS and YYNGEE. Germline trimming cut 2 bases from V and 5 bases from J; bases unmatched to any gene: 17. CDR3: CASSVPRGLAGGPYDNEQFF. CDR3 nucleotide sequence: TGTGCCAGCAGCGTCCCCAGGGGGCTAGCGGGAGGGCCGTACGACAATGAGCAGTTCTTC.

CDR3 in amino acids: CASSWTGSEQYF. The CDR3 coding sequence is TGTGCCAGCAGTTGGACAGGGTCCGAGCAGTACTTC. The chain has TRBV13 and TRBJ2-7; 8 bases are a match to TRBD1. The germline V gene encodes CDR1 PRHDT and CDR2 FYEKMQ (reference sequence). The CDR3 runs 12 residues. V lost 6 bases, J lost 6 bases, and 4 bases stayed unmatched.

About this clonotype: One end of the junction fails to match germline, which may point to a read error. This chain connects TRBV7-7 to TRBJ2-2; D ambiguous. The CDR3 length is 19 residues. The germline V gene encodes CDR1 SSHAT and CDR2 FNYEAQ (reference sequence). CDR3 in amino acids: CASSLDQPLSQHGPGELFF. The CDR3 DNA reads as TGTGCTAGCAGCTTAGACCAACCGCTCTCTCAACACGGGCCCGGGGAGCTGTTTTTT.

V usage is TRBV19 and J usage is TRBJ2-3; D might be TRBD1 (6 bases). The CDR3 is made up of 13 amino acids. The germline gives CDR1 LNHDA, CDR2 SQIVND (reference sequence). The V gene lost 7 bases and the J gene lost 0 bases, with 8 bases spanning the gap. Here the CDR3 reads CASTGDSTDTQYF. The CDR3 DNA reads TGTGCCAGTACAGGGGATAGCACAGATACGCAGTATTTT.

CDR3 sequence (DNA): TGTGCCAGCAGCTTAGGTGGCGGGGGTTCAGATACGCAGTATTTT. Protein product: CASSLGGGGSDTQYF. V gene TRBV7-2 combines with J gene TRBJ2-3; TRBD2 matches at 7 bases. Germline V CDR1 and CDR2: SGHTA, FQGNSA. The V and J ends lost 1 base and 4 bases, in that order; junction bases with no gene match: 5. This CDR3 has 15 residues.

The genes are TRBV6-1 and TRBJ2-6; the match to TRBD1 covers 7 bases. Germline V gene lookup returns CDR1 MNHNS and CDR2 SASEGT. After removal of 11 bases from V and 4 bases from J, the junction contained 14 bases not matched to a gene. CDR3 size: 16 residues. The CDR3 sequence is CAGGRGPALGANVLTF. CDR3 bases: TGTGCCGGGGGAAGGGGGCCCGCCCTCGGGGCCAACGTCCTGACTTTC.